This T cell receptor (beta chain) was recovered during a study of blood T cell repertoires in COVID-19. CDR3 length: 16 amino acids. Germline trimming cut 6 bases from V and 0 bases from J; bases unmatched to any gene: 7. CDR1 and CDR2 from the germline V gene are SGHRS and YFSETQ. Two negative PCRs, clearance, or symptom resolution characterized the recovered Cohort 3 donors. Here immunoSEQ multiplex PCR was the method, and the copy in TCRdb shows in-frame clones only, minus some. The top ten hold about an eighth of the sample, which has around 150,000 clones, over 80% seen once. The sequenced material came from PBMCs or T cells enriched from blood (not recorded which). The V and J genes are TRBV5-1 and TRBJ2-2; 8 bases are a match to TRBD2. The source of this sequence is a woman aged 60-75 years who had recovered from COVID-19. The CDR3 loop is CASTRQTSANTGELFF. DNA for the CDR3: TGCGCCAGCACTCGGCAGACTAGCGCGAACACCGGGGAGCTGTTTTTT.